This entry features one TCR beta chain sequence. What it binds is unknown. The sample belongs to a study of long-term antiretroviral therapy in people with HIV. About the research overall: It was about a decade before the 2015 immediate-ART recommendation that the earliest samples were taken.

Looked up from germline, CDR1 is LGHNT and CDR2 is FRNRAP. The CDR3 contains 17 residues. Trimming pared 1 base from V and 5 bases from J, leaving 18 bases between. At the survey level, the v3.0 immunoSEQ assay was run. Clones were sequenced by immunoSEQ multiplex PCR, and TCRdb holds only the in-frame ones, with some missing. The repertoire holds 20,000 to 30,000 clones, with 85% as singletons. Study results and caveats: Increased diversity was seen after ART, yet it remained lower than in transplant donor controls. Drawn between the mid-2000s and the late 2010s, the blood was possibly obtained under older ART regimens.

The genes are TRBV12-5 and TRBJ1-5; TRBD1 might be the D (5 bases). The sequence derives from a man in his forties or fifties with HIV. Here the sequenced sample was unsorted PBMCs, taken 2.3 years after starting antiretroviral therapy. The CDR3 loop is CASGLDRGRGLYQPQHF. The CDR3 DNA is TGTGCTAGTGGTTTGGACAGAGGCCGGGGGTTATATCAGCCCCAGCATTTT.